This TCR beta chain was identified during a study of tumor-infiltrating lymphocytes in primary liver carcinoma. General study points: Tumor samples exhibited a significantly greater top-250-clone fraction than blood samples (p = 0.039).

TCR beta cDNA was reverse-transcribed from approximately 0.45 ug of total RNA. The reaction used a constant-region primer and ProtoScript II reverse transcriptase. Library construction for TCR beta comprised three nested multiplex PCR rounds performed with slightly modified ARM-PCR. A C-beta reverse primer and TRBV1-TRBV30 forward primers served in each of the first two PCR rounds, at about 10 cycles apiece. MiXCR, run by TCRdb on the multiplex PCR reads, gives a single entry per CDR3 protein. The table includes approximately 330,000 distinct CDR3 sequences, about two thirds detected once. Researchers drew blood RNA from unsorted whole blood and extracted germline DNA as well. This clonotype showed up just a few times. The antigen remains undetermined. The CDR3 is 14 amino acids. The germline V and J ends were trimmed by 6 bases and 7 bases, with 13 bases remaining between them. Germline V gives CDR1 MDHEN, CDR2 SYDVKM.

J is TRBJ1-6 and V is TRBV28, with a weak D call TRBD1 (6 bases). This sequence originates from a man aged 35 to 55 with primary liver carcinoma and hepatitis B virus infection. The sequenced sample was peripheral blood. The CDR3 bases are TGTGCCAGCAGATGGACAGCTGAGAATTCACCCCTCCACTTT. Its protein is CASRWTAENSPLHF.